This TCR beta chain was identified in a study of liver allograft versus peripheral blood T cells. On the study more broadly: Recipients' peripheral blood supplied the T cell receptor repertoires against which those in transplanted livers were compared. Study results and limitations: Differences were reported between the T cell receptor repertoires inside liver allografts and those that were detected in peripheral blood.

TCRdb re-analysed the reads in MiXCR, keeping a single row per CDR3 protein. This sample has approximately 7,000 distinct CDR3 sequences, with roughly 18% found just once. This clonotype is classed as medium-sized. What it recognizes is unknown. The length of the CDR3 is 11 residues. Germline CDR1 SQVTM, CDR2 ANQGSEA. V was trimmed by 7 bases and J by 7 bases, leaving 13 bases between them. The J gene is TRBJ1-2, the V gene TRBV29-1; no reliable D call. This clonotype was obtained from a human patient who had a liver transplant. Some T cells may arise from the graft donor. The CDR3, as DNA: TGCAGCGCCTTTTTCTCAGCTGGCTACACCTTC. This sequence encodes CSAFFSAGYTF.